Sequencing of this T cell receptor beta chain was carried out in a study of T cell responses to AZD1222 COVID-19 vaccine. Findings of the study overall: The study identified only a handful of AZD1222 recipients as seropositive at baseline. The study found Spike-specific TCR breadth and depth rose after two AZD1222 doses. Clonal diversity was possibly underestimated; the donors were predominantly white British and more often female. Researchers took repertoire samples only after the peak T cell response had come.

Concerning this clone: The antigen remains undetermined.

Libraries were prepared by immunoSEQ multiplex PCR; TCRdb keeps only in-frame clonotypes and omits some of them. The sample shows approximately 200,000 clones, roughly 94% of them seen only once. Here the sequenced sample was peripheral blood, taken 28 days after the second dose of the MenACWY control vaccine. This receptor was identified in an adult who received the MenACWY meningococcal vaccine as a control.

The CDR3 spells CASSQASMASGARKTQYF. In nucleotides, the CDR3 is TGTGCCAGCAGCCAAGCGTCGATGGCTAGCGGGGCCAGGAAGACCCAGTACTTC. The rearrangement links TRBV3-1 (or the pseudogene TRBV3-2) to TRBJ2-5; 9 bases line up with TRBD2. The CDR3 consists of 18 residues. The germline V gene has CDR1 LGHDT and CDR2 YNNKEL (reference sequence). Unmatched junction bases numbered 15, after V lost 1 base and J lost 6 bases.